This T cell receptor (beta chain) was sequenced for a study of radiotherapy plus CTLA-4 blockade in lung cancer. Across the study: Across the patients, objective responses occurred in under 20%, and disease control in around 31%. Study-wide points: Alongside interferon-beta, early blood T cell clone dynamics were reportedly the best predictor of response. Researchers report tumor-derived TCR clones expanding in blood after radiotherapy plus ipilimumab.

Treatment of patients with chemo-refractory metastatic non-small-cell lung cancer consisted of focal radiation plus CTLA-4 blockade with ipilimumab. Clones were sequenced by immunoSEQ multiplex PCR, and TCRdb holds only the in-frame ones, with some missing. The data contain under 95,000 clones, roughly four fifths of them singletons. About this clone: Its target is not known.

Germline V gene data show CDR1 as SGHRS and CDR2 as YFSETQ. The CDR3 is 14 amino acids. Losses at the gene ends were 0 bases for V and 5 bases for J; bases not matched to a gene: 5. V usage is TRBV5-1 and J usage is TRBJ2-7, with 7 bases identical to TRBD1. The sample was peripheral blood, taken from a patient treated with radiotherapy plus ipilimumab. This sequence was found in a human donor with non-small cell lung cancer who had stable disease on radiotherapy plus ipilimumab. CDR3 in amino acids: CASSLGQGLDEQYF. CDR3 coding DNA: TGCGCCAGCAGCTTGGGACAGGGTCTTGACGAGCAGTACTTC.